The 32 T cell receptor beta chains below come from one sample, sequenced in a study of T cell repertoires in cytomegalovirus infection. One entry per CDR3 protein, called by TCRdb with MiXCR from the reads. The sample shows 630,000 or so distinct CDR3 sequences, 20% to 25% of them seen only once. Sequences were obtained from CD8+ T cells from PBMCs. The source is a human donor in good health (CMV status not recorded). Some clones in this sample may be carry-over from other donors' samples.

The chain carries TRBV11-2 and TRBJ2-5, with 14 bases lining up with TRBD2. The germline V gene encodes CDR1 SGHAT and CDR2 FQNNGV. After removal of 5 bases from V and 5 bases from J, the junction contained 4 bases not matched to a gene. The CDR3 is made up of 15 amino acids. CDR3 sequence (DNA): TGTGCCAGCAGCACAGGGACTAGCGGGGGTGAGACCCAGTACTTC. It codes for CASSTGTSGGETQYF.

This clonotype was detected once. This chain links TRBV19 with TRBJ1-6; a weak D match, TRBD1 (6 bases). CDR1 and CDR2 (germline): LNHDA, SQIVND (reference sequence). With 5 bases removed from V and 6 bases from J, the gap between germline ends came to 14 bases. The CDR3 is 15 residues long. This CDR3 is CASSSRGKVNSPLHF. CDR3 DNA sequence: TGTGCCAGTAGTTCCAGGGGCAAGGTTAATTCACCCCTCCACTTT.

The chain links TRBV10-2 to TRBJ1-5; a possible D gene is TRBD1 (5 bases). V lost 0 bases and J lost 0, with 12 bases in between. The CDR3 spans 17 residues. CDR1 is WSHSY and CDR2 is SAAADI in the germline V gene. The CDR3 loop is CASSESETAYSNQPQHF. In DNA form, the CDR3 reads TGCGCCAGCAGTGAGTCGGAGACAGCATATAGCAATCAGCCCCAGCATTTT.

This sequence joins TRBV19 and TRBJ2-7, with no clear D. The CDR3 extends over 17 amino acids. V gave up 1 base and J gave up 0 bases, with 16 bases separating them. Germline CDR1 reads LNHDA; CDR2 reads SQIVND (reference sequence). The CDR3 is CASSIGPVYGVSYEQYF. The DNA of the CDR3 is TGTGCCAGTAGTATAGGCCCCGTGTATGGGGTCTCCTACGAGCAGTACTTC.

This clonotype was counted ten times or more. The chain uses TRBV7-6 and TRBJ1-1, with D unresolved. V was pared by 4 bases and J by 0 bases, with 12 bases between. CDR1 SGHVS and CDR2 FNYEAQ come from the germline V gene. This CDR3 has 15 residues. The chain's CDR3 is CASSSSIGMNTEAFF. The CDR3 DNA follows: TGTGCCAGCAGCTCCAGTATCGGGATGAACACTGAAGCTTTCTTT.

The sample holds a few counts of this clonotype. This chain connects TRBV6-8 to TRBJ2-3; 10 bases align to TRBD2. V shed 7 bases and J 3 bases; nucleotides not matched to a gene: 4. This CDR3 has 14 amino acids. Germline CDR1 is MNHGY and CDR2 is SAAAGT. Here the CDR3 DNA reads TGTGCCAGCATCGGACTAGCGGCGACAGATACGCAGTATTTT. This translates into CASIGLAATDTQYF.

In the case of this clonotype: This may come from a read error, since a much larger clone is one base off. The CDR3 DNA is TGTGCCAGCAGTTACACCCCCAATGTGCAGTTCTTC. Amino acid sequence: CASSYTPNVQFF. The rearrangement links TRBV6-2 or TRBV6-3 to TRBJ2-1, with unresolved D. Germline V CDR1 and CDR2: MNHEY, SVGEGT. This CDR3 is 12 amino acids long.

This clonotype came up many times. V is TRBV7-8 and J is TRBJ2-1; 11 bases map to TRBD2. CDR1 is SGHVS and CDR2 is FQNEAQ in the germline V gene. The CDR3 runs 17 residues. V was pared by 5 bases and J by 10 bases, with 16 bases of the junction left unmatched. The CDR3 region is CASSLPYLAGGLGEQFF. The DNA of the CDR3 is TGTGCCAGCAGCCTCCCCTACCTAGCGGGGGGCCTGGGAGAGCAGTTCTTC.

Points on this clonotype: Given the absence of the conserved phenylalanine or tryptophan at the CDR3 end, a read error is likely. The J gene is TRBJ2-7, the V gene TRBV10-1, with 11 positions matching TRBD1. The CDR3 has 14 residues. Germline CDR1 reads WNHNN; CDR2 reads SYGVQD (reference sequence). CDR3 in amino acids: CTSSLGTGGYEQYY. CDR3 coding DNA: TGCACCAGCAGCCTTGGGACAGGGGGCTACGAGCAGTACTAC.

This clonotype was counted at least ten times. CDR3 residues: CASSLQGGDTQYF. In DNA form, the CDR3 reads TGTGCCAGCAGTTTACAGGGAGGAGATACGCAGTATTTT. The genes are TRBV28 and TRBJ2-3; D might be TRBD2 (6 bases). The CDR3 loop spans 13 amino acids. CDR1 is MDHEN, CDR2 SYDVKM, per germline. V was cut by 2 bases and J by 5 bases, with 8 bases left in between.

The genes are TRBV5-1 and TRBJ2-3; D is possibly TRBD1 or TRBD2 (5 bases each). V was pared by 7 bases and J by 0 bases, with 15 bases between. CDR1 and CDR2 from the germline V gene are SGHRS and YFSETQ. CDR3 length: 15 residues. For the CDR3, the DNA is TGCGCCAGCGTCCGGGACGGTACTAGCACAGATACGCAGTATTTT. This gives the protein CASVRDGTSTDTQYF.

This clonotype occurred many times. The chain uses TRBV7-9 and TRBJ2-1; no firm D call. Germline-derived CDR1 and CDR2 are SEHNR and FQNEAQ (reference sequence). V lost 2 bases to trimming and J lost 0 bases, with 11 bases between them. The CDR3 totals 16 residues. The CDR3 protein is CASSLLHQASYNEQFF. In DNA form, the CDR3 reads TGTGCCAGCAGCTTACTGCACCAAGCCTCCTACAATGAGCAGTTCTTC.

This clonotype appeared a few times. The rearrangement uses TRBV18 and TRBJ2-2; D is possibly TRBD2 (5 bases). V lost 2 bases to trimming and J lost 3 bases, with 16 bases between them. Germline V gene data show CDR1 as KGHSH and CDR2 as LQKENI. This CDR3 contains 17 residues. CDR3 amino acids: CASSPGGASPDTGELFF. The DNA of the CDR3 is TGTGCCAGCTCACCAGGAGGTGCCTCACCGGACACCGGGGAGCTGTTTTTT.

The chain employs TRBV28 and TRBJ1-5; D is undetermined. Germline CDR1 MDHEN, CDR2 SYDVKM. Trimming took 6 bases from V and 2 from J, leaving 14 bases between them. This CDR3 spans 15 amino acids. CDR3 loop: CASRRGRVGNQPQHF. The CDR3 DNA sequence: TGTGCCAGCAGGCGAGGACGGGTTGGCAATCAGCCCCAGCATTTT.

The chain carries TRBV24-1 and TRBJ2-2; 11 nucleotides agree with TRBD1. J lost 7 bases, V lost 3 bases, and 3 bases had no gene match. Germline-derived CDR1 and CDR2 are KGHDR and SFDVKD. The CDR3 has 15 amino acids. Written as DNA, the CDR3 is TGTGCCACCAGTGATGTGGGACAGGGGGACGGGGAGCTGTTTTTT. Its translation is CATSDVGQGDGELFF.

The rearrangement uses TRBV20-1 and TRBJ2-3, with 10 positions matching TRBD2. This CDR3 spans 18 amino acids. CDR1 is DFQATT, CDR2 SNEGSKA, per germline (reference sequence). The junction had 9 bases not matched to a gene; V was cut back by 0 bases and J by 0 bases. The chain's CDR3 is CSAREGLAGVSSTDTQYF. The DNA for the CDR3 is TGCAGTGCTAGAGAGGGTCTAGCGGGAGTATCTAGCACAGATACGCAGTATTTT.

The V call is TRBV27, the J call TRBJ2-1, with 7 nucleotides matching TRBD2. Trimming removed 6 bases from V and 10 bases from J; junction bases left unmatched: 9. This CDR3 is 13 amino acids long. The germline gives CDR1 MNHEY, CDR2 SMNVEV (reference sequence). The DNA for the CDR3 is TGTGCCAGCAGCCAGAGACTAGCCATAGAGCAGTTCTTC. Encoded protein: CASSQRLAIEQFF.

The genes are TRBV7-9 and TRBJ2-7, with 9 bases aligning to TRBD2. The CDR3 consists of 16 residues. Trimming took 4 bases from V and 2 from J; bases not matched to a gene: 9. CDR1 is SEHNR, CDR2 FQNEAQ, per germline (reference sequence). CDR3 in DNA: TGTGCCAGCAGCTCCCTAAGGCGGGGGGGCCCCTACGAGCAGTACGTC. Its protein product is CASSSLRRGGPYEQYV.

This clonotype was recorded a few times. The chain joins TRBV18 to TRBJ1-2, with D unclear. CDR3 length: 17 residues. From germline, CDR1 is KGHSH and CDR2 LQKENI. Trimming shortened V by 6 bases and J by 7 bases, and 27 bases separated the two germline ends. For the CDR3, the DNA is TGTGCCAGCTCCCTAATTGGGGATGTAATCGCCTTAGGTGGCTACACCTTC. Its translation: CASSLIGDVIALGGYTF.

This clonotype was found a few times. This chain uses TRBV6-2 or TRBV6-3 with TRBJ1-1; D is possibly TRBD1 (5 bases). The length of the CDR3 is 13 residues. Between the trimmed V and J ends, which lost 7 bases and 1 base, there was a span of 10 bases. Germline CDR1 and CDR2: MNHEY and SVGEGT. This chain's CDR3 is CASNQGGNTEAFF. The CDR3 DNA sequence: TGTGCCAGCAACCAGGGAGGGAACACTGAAGCTTTCTTT.

This clonotype was counted ten times or more. The chain couples TRBV29-1 to TRBJ2-1, with 10 nucleotides matching TRBD2. V lost 4 bases and J lost 10; bases outside the gene matches: 16. This CDR3 comprises 16 residues. Germline values: CDR1 SQVTM, CDR2 ANQGSEA. The CDR3 region has the DNA TGCAGCGTTGCCACTAGCGGGGCCCTACTCACCGGGGAGCAGTTCTTC. Protein: CSVATSGALLTGEQFF.

J is TRBJ2-2 and V is TRBV15; no clear D gene. CDR1 and CDR2 from the germline V gene are LNHNV and YYDKDF (reference sequence). The CDR3 loop spans 17 amino acids. V lost 4 bases and J lost 1, with 16 bases in between. The CDR3: CATSKQGKEWNTGELFF. CDR3 sequence (DNA): TGTGCCACCAGCAAACAAGGGAAGGAATGGAACACCGGGGAGCTGTTTTTT.

This clonotype was picked up many times. This chain links TRBV7-8 with TRBJ2-3; D call uncertain. The length of the CDR3 is 14 residues. Trimming took 5 bases from V and 14 from J, leaving 23 bases between them. Per germline, CDR1 SGHVS and CDR2 FQNEAQ. The chain's CDR3 is CASSPYSIAYVRYF. In DNA form, the CDR3 reads TGTGCCAGCAGCCCCTATTCCATAGCTTATGTCAGGTATTTT.

This clonotype has more than one count but fewer than ten. The chain employs TRBV13 and TRBJ2-2, with 7 bases that match TRBD2. Trimming removed 5 bases from V and 1 base from J; junction bases left unmatched: 10. The CDR3 runs to 17 residues. CDR1 is PRHDT and CDR2 is FYEKMQ in the germline V gene (reference sequence). CDR3 in amino acids: CASSPGRSGENTGELFF. The CDR3 nucleotides are TGTGCCAGCAGCCCGGGGAGAAGCGGGGAGAACACCGGGGAGCTGTTTTTT.

J is TRBJ1-2 and V is TRBV19; 8 positions match TRBD1. V trimming: 7 bases; J trimming: 7 bases; junction bases outside the gene matches: 11. Germline V gives CDR1 LNHDA, CDR2 SQIVND (reference sequence). CDR3 length: 14 residues. CDR3 DNA: TGTGCCAGTATGGTCCAGGGGGCGCTTTCTGGCTACACCTTC. Translation: CASMVQGALSGYTF. The whole variable domain, remainder taken from reference TRBV19 and TRBJ1-2, is DGGITQSPKYLFRKEGQNVTLSCEQNLNHDAMYWYRQDPGQGLRLIYYSQIVNDFQKGDIAEGYSVSREKKESFPLTVTSAQKNPTAFYLCASMVQGALSGYTFGSGTRLTVV.

This chain joins TRBV10-3 and TRBJ2-6; 9 nucleotides match TRBD1. There are 17 residues in the CDR3. Per germline, CDR1 ENHRY and CDR2 SYGVKD. V shed 11 bases, J shed 3 bases, and the junction held 14 bases outside the gene matches. The CDR3: CAVRTGGSVYGANVLTF. The CDR3 bases are TGTGCCGTACGTACAGGGGGCAGCGTCTATGGGGCCAACGTCCTGACTTTC.

This clonotype was observed a few times. This chain connects TRBV27 to TRBJ1-2; D is undetermined. From germline, CDR1 is MNHEY and CDR2 SMNVEV (reference sequence). The CDR3 spans 13 residues. V shed 8 bases and J shed 5 bases, with 15 bases lying between them. The CDR3, as DNA: TGTGCCAGCGGAGGAGACTCGGGGTATGGCTACACCTTC. Translated: CASGGDSGYGYTF.

The rearrangement joins TRBV12-3 or TRBV12-4 to TRBJ2-5; 12 nucleotides agree with TRBD2. CDR3 length: 17 residues. The J segment lost 3 bases and the V segment lost 6 bases, leaving 11 bases of the junction unmatched. CDR3 residues: CASSLHPLAGGEETQYF. CDR3 nucleotide sequence: TGTGCCAGCAGCCTCCACCCACTAGCGGGGGGAGAAGAGACCCAGTACTTC.

This clonotype was counted a few times. CDR3 in DNA: TGTGCCACCAGCAGACCTTCACTAGCGGGGGGAGTCTACAATGAGCAGTTCTTC. It specifies CATSRPSLAGGVYNEQFF. The rearrangement uses TRBV15 and TRBJ2-1; 12 nucleotides agree with TRBD2. Per germline, CDR1 LNHNV and CDR2 YYDKDF (reference sequence). The length of the CDR3 is 18 residues. With 2 bases clipped from V and 3 bases from J, the junction kept 8 bases outside the gene matches.

This clonotype showed up just a few times. This rearrangement joins TRBV25-1 to TRBJ2-2, with D uncertain. V lost 0 bases to trimming and J lost 4 bases, with 3 bases between them. Germline values: CDR1 MGHDK, CDR2 SYGVNS. The CDR3 totals 13 residues. The CDR3 DNA sequence: TGTGCCAGCAGTGAATATACCACCGGGGAGCTGTTTTTT. Its translation is CASSEYTTGELFF.

The genes are TRBV28 and TRBJ2-1, with D hard to call. Germline V gene sequence: CDR1 MDHEN, CDR2 SYDVKM. Trimming cost V 6 bases and J 5 bases, with 14 bases left between them. This CDR3 contains 14 residues. In nucleotides, the CDR3 is TGTGCCAGCAGGTCCGGGCAGCTCGACAATGAGCAGTTCTTC. It encodes CASRSGQLDNEQFF.

This clonotype was counted between two and nine times. V gene TRBV29-1 combines with J gene TRBJ1-1, with 8 bases fitting TRBD1. The CDR3 runs 14 residues. The germline V gene encodes CDR1 SQVTM and CDR2 ANQGSEA. V lost 3 bases, J lost 5 bases, and 8 bases stayed unmatched. The CDR3 nucleotides read TGCAGCGTTGACTCTGGACAGGGAAGAACTGAAGCTTTCTTT. Translating gives CSVDSGQGRTEAFF. Using reference TRBV29-1 and TRBJ1-1 for the parts outside the CDR3, the full variable domain is SAVISQKPSRDICQRGTSLTIQCQVDSQVTMMFWYRQQPGQSLTLIATANQGSEATYESGFVIDKFPISRPNLTFSTLTVSNMSPEDSSIYLCSVDSGQGRTEAFFGQGTRLTVV.